This T cell receptor (beta chain) was sequenced in a study of blood T cell repertoires in COVID-19. Study as a whole: Specimens from acute and convalescent COVID-19 originated in the United States, Italy and Spain. From T cells, B-cell-depleted T cells, or PBMCs came the material, which was cDNA or gDNA.

A note on this clone: Sequence at one end of the junction differs from germline and may be a read error.

Methods used by the authors: Estimation of nucleated cell counts was performed using reference gene primer amplification. Using immunoSEQ multiplex PCR, the repertoire was profiled, and TCRdb retains in-frame clones only, with some absent. The V and J calls and clone size are taken from that table; D and trimming were inferred from the DNA. Counted here are some 14,000 clones, 88% occurring once; the ten biggest clones make up less than 3.5%. The CDR3 is 15 residues long. Germline CDR1 reads SGHDN; CDR2 reads FVKESK. The chain carries TRBV14 and TRBJ2-3; 8 nucleotides line up with TRBD2. The source is a human donor in a cohort sampled during active COVID-19. Sequencing was done on a sample of peripheral blood. For the CDR3, the DNA is TGTGCCAGCAGCCAAGGGTGGACTAGCAGAGATACGCAGTATTTT. Translated: CASSQGWTSRDTQYF. The variable domain in full, with the rest retrieved from reference TRBV14 and TRBJ2-3, is EAGVTQFPSHSVIEKGQTVTLRCDPISGHDNLYWYRRVMGKEIKFLLHFVKESKQDESGMPNNRFLAERTGGTYSTLKVQPAELEDSGVYFCASSQGWTSRDTQYFGPGTRLTVL.